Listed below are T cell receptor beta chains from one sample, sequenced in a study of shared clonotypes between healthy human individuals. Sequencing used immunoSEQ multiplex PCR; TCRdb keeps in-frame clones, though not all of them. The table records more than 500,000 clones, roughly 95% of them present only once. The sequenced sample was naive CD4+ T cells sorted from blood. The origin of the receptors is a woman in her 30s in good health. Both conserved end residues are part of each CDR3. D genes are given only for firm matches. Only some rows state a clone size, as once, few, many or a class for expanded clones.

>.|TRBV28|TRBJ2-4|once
CASSLFIGGGQAGVGAKNIQYF
TGTGCCAGCAGTTTATTCATAGGGGGGGGACAGGCGGGAGTTGGTGCCAAAAACATTCAGTACTTC
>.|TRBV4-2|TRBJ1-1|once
CASSQADGGTEAFF
TGTGCCAGCAGCCAAGCCGACGGAGGGACTGAAGCTTTCTTT
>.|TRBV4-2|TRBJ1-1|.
CASSQEQETEAFF
TGTGCCAGCAGCCAAGAACAGGAGACTGAAGCTTTCTTT
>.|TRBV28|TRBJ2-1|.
CASSLEHRYNEQFF
TGTGCCAGCAGTTTGGAACACCGTTACAATGAGCAGTTCTTC
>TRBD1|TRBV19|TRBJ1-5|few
CASSPGRTGGGQPQHF
TGTGCCAGTAGTCCAGGACGGACAGGGGGCGGTCAGCCCCAGCATTTT
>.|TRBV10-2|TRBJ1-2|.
CASQGLDSYGYTF
TGCGCCAGTCAGGGTTTAGACAGTTATGGCTACACCTTC
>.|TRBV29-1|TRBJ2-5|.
CSVPQGPPGTQYF
TGCAGCGTTCCTCAGGGGCCCCCGGGGACCCAGTACTTC
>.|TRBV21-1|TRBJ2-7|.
CASSSAEQYF
TGTGCCAGCAGCAGCGCGGAGCAGTACTTC
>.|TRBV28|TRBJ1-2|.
CASSSNYGYTF
TGTGCCAGCAGTTCGAACTATGGCTACACCTTC
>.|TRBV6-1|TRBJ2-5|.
CASSEGTARKETQYF
TGTGCCAGCAGTGAAGGGACAGCCCGGAAAGAGACCCAGTACTTC
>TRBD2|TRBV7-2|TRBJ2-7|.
CASSLLAGASEQYF
TGTGCCAGCAGCTTACTAGCGGGAGCCAGCGAGCAGTACTTC
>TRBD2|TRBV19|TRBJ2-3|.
CASSPGTSGRISTDTQYF
TGTGCCAGTAGTCCCGGGACTAGCGGGAGGATCAGCACAGATACGCAGTATTTT
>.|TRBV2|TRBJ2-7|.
CASSAQGTPYEQYF
TGTGCCAGCAGCGCCCAGGGTACCCCCTACGAGCAGTACTTC
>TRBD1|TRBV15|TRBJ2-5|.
CATSRDRGQETQYF
TGTGCCACCAGCAGGGACAGGGGGCAAGAGACCCAGTACTTC
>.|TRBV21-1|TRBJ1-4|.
CASSKVRTTNEKLFF
TGTGCCAGCAGCAAAGTTCGGACAACTAATGAAAAACTGTTTTTT